Below, 30 T cell receptor beta chains from the same sample are listed, as sequenced in a study of blood T cell repertoires in COVID-19. Method: immunoSEQ multiplex PCR; TCRdb's copy keeps in-frame clones and lacks some. The sample comprises about 210,000 clones, 85% to 90% of which are singletons, and roughly 1.5% rests with the top ten. The sequenced sample was peripheral blood. Receptors originate from a man aged 18 to 29 with active or convalescent COVID-19.

The chain carries TRBV14 and TRBJ2-1; maybe TRBD2 (6 bases). The CDR3 has 13 amino acids. Trimming pared 0 bases from V and 12 bases from J, leaving 12 bases between. CDR1 SGHDN and CDR2 FVKESK come from the germline V gene. The DNA for the CDR3 is TGTGCCAGCAGCCAAGATCGGGGGTATGGGCAGTTCTTC. This codes for CASSQDRGYGQFF. The variable domain in full, completed from reference TRBV14 and TRBJ2-1, reads EAGVTQFPSHSVIEKGQTVTLRCDPISGHDNLYWYRRVMGKEIKFLLHFVKESKQDESGMPNNRFLAERTGGTYSTLKVQPAELEDSGVYFCASSQDRGYGQFFGPGTRLTVL.

This chain joins TRBV29-1 and TRBJ2-1; TRBD2 agrees at 8 bases. The CDR3 is 15 residues long. Germline V gives CDR1 SQVTM, CDR2 ANQGSEA. V lost 8 bases to trimming and J lost 4 bases; unmatched junction nucleotides: 13. CDR3 DNA: TGCAGCACGGGGCGGGAGGCCAAGAATTACAATGAGCAGTTCTTC. It encodes CSTGREAKNYNEQFF.

The chain is built from TRBV28 and TRBJ2-5; D might be TRBD2 (6 bases). The V end was cut by 3 bases, the J end by 5 bases, with 16 bases between. The CDR3 contains 15 residues. CDR1 is MDHEN and CDR2 is SYDVKM in the germline V gene. Here the CDR3 reads CASSFGGLGDETQYF. The DNA for the CDR3 is TGTGCCAGCAGTTTCGGGGGATTGGGAGATGAGACCCAGTACTTC.

The rearrangement links TRBV5-4 to TRBJ2-6, with D possibly being TRBD1 (5 bases). The CDR3 is 14 residues long. Trimming stripped 0 bases from V and 8 bases from J, with 9 bases between. Germline V gene sequence: CDR1 SGHNT, CDR2 YYREEE (reference sequence). For the CDR3, the DNA is TGTGCCAGCAGCTTGGCAGGGCAGACCAACGTCCTGACTTTC. Its protein is CASSLAGQTNVLTF.

V and J are TRBV6-5 and TRBJ1-1; TRBD1 agrees at 7 bases. From germline, CDR1 is MNHEY and CDR2 SVGAGI. The V segment lost 6 bases and the J segment 4 bases; nucleotides outside the gene matches: 5. The CDR3 totals 13 residues. As DNA, the CDR3 is TGTGCCAGCAGCAAACAGGGGTTCACTGAAGCTTTCTTT. It is translated as CASSKQGFTEAFF.

This chain links TRBV11-3 with TRBJ2-2; 7 bases match TRBD1. The CDR3 is 17 residues long. The V gene end was trimmed by 1 base and the J gene end by 5 bases; junction bases not matched to a gene: 10. Germline V gene sequence: CDR1 SGHNT, CDR2 YENEEA. The CDR3 spells CASSLGFGTAKTGELFF. The CDR3 DNA is TGTGCCAGCAGCTTAGGGTTTGGGACAGCAAAAACCGGGGAGCTGTTTTTT.

This chain joins TRBV24-1 and TRBJ2-1; possibly TRBD1 for D (5 bases). Germline V lookup: CDR1 KGHDR, CDR2 SFDVKD. The CDR3 runs to 13 residues. Trimming took 3 bases from V and 6 from J, leaving 8 bases between them. The CDR3 nucleotides read TGTGCCACCAGTGATATAAGGGGCAATGAGCAGTTCTTC. Translated: CATSDIRGNEQFF.

The chain recombines TRBV4-1 with TRBJ1-4; 8 bases line up with TRBD1. Germline V lookup: CDR1 MGHRA, CDR2 YSYEKL. The CDR3 consists of 14 residues. V dropped 3 bases and J dropped 7; count of bases not matched to a gene: 4. DNA for the CDR3: TGCGCCAGCAGCCAGACAGGGGAGAGTGAAAAACTGTTTTTT. Encoded protein: CASSQTGESEKLFF.

V usage is TRBV7-9 and J usage is TRBJ2-1; 13 bases map to TRBD2. The V segment lost 6 bases and the J segment 4 bases; nucleotides outside the gene matches: 9. The germline V gene encodes CDR1 SEHNR and CDR2 FQNEAQ (reference sequence). This CDR3 has 17 amino acids. CDR3 nucleotide sequence: TGTGCCAGCAGTCACATGACTAGCGGGAGGTTGTACAATGAGCAGTTCTTC. Residues: CASSHMTSGRLYNEQFF. The whole variable domain, filled in from reference TRBV7-9 and TRBJ2-1, reads DTGVSQNPRHKITKRGQNVTFRCDPISEHNRLYWYRQTLGQGPEFLTYFQNEAQLEKSRLLSDRFSAERPKGSFSTLEIQRTEQGDSAMYLCASSHMTSGRLYNEQFFGPGTRLTVL.

This sequence joins TRBV9 and TRBJ2-6, with 7 bases fitting TRBD1. CDR3 length: 19 residues. Germline values: CDR1 SGDLS, CDR2 YYNGEE. The ends lost 5 bases at V and 4 bases at J; junction bases unmatched: 18. In nucleotides, the CDR3 is TGTGCCAGCAGTTTCTTTGCGGACAGGAAGAACCACGGGGCCAACGTCCTGACTTTC. Protein product: CASSFFADRKNHGANVLTF.

This clone was seen once. The chain is built from TRBV5-1 and TRBJ2-1, with D unresolved. Germline V gene lookup returns CDR1 SGHRS and CDR2 YFSETQ. The CDR3 has 14 residues. Trimming pared 4 bases from V and 5 bases from J, leaving 13 bases between. CDR3 loop: CASSPSVSHNEQFF. The DNA of the CDR3 is TGCGCCAGCAGCCCCAGCGTATCCCACAATGAGCAGTTCTTC.

V gene TRBV5-1 combines with J gene TRBJ1-4; D remains unclear. Trimming shortened V by 0 bases and J by 8 bases, and 8 bases separated the two germline ends. Germline V gives CDR1 SGHRS, CDR2 YFSETQ. This CDR3 is 13 amino acids long. In nucleotides, the CDR3 is TGCGCCAGCAGCTTGGGAGCGGGGGAAAAACTGTTTTTT. It specifies CASSLGAGEKLFF.

This chain links TRBV19 with TRBJ1-1; unclear D gene. Between the trimmed V and J ends, which lost 5 bases and 4 bases, there was a span of 14 bases. This CDR3 has 14 residues. Germline V lookup: CDR1 LNHDA, CDR2 SQIVND (reference sequence). The CDR3, as DNA: TGTGCCAGTAGTGTCGGTTTCGAGGGCACTGAAGCTTTCTTT. This sequence encodes CASSVGFEGTEAFF. Variable domain in full (rest from reference TRBV19 and TRBJ1-1): DGGITQSPKYLFRKEGQNVTLSCEQNLNHDAMYWYRQDPGQGLRLIYYSQIVNDFQKGDIAEGYSVSREKKESFPLTVTSAQKNPTAFYLCASSVGFEGTEAFFGQGTRLTVV.

This sequence joins TRBV2 and TRBJ2-1, with 9 nucleotides matching TRBD2. Losses at the gene ends were 7 bases for V and 4 bases for J; bases not matched to a gene: 5. Per the germline V gene, CDR1 is SNHLY and CDR2 is FYNNEI. The CDR3 runs to 14 residues. The CDR3 DNA follows: TGTGCCAGCAATCTAGCGGGAAATTACAATGAGCAGTTCTTC. Encoded protein: CASNLAGNYNEQFF.

For the CDR3, the DNA is TGTGCCATCAGTGAGTGGACAGGGGTTTTTATGAACACTGAAGCTTTCTTT. Translation: CAISEWTGVFMNTEAFF. The J gene is TRBJ1-1, the V gene TRBV10-3, with 9 positions matching TRBD1. Germline-derived CDR1 and CDR2 are ENHRY and SYGVKD. V shed 1 base and J 0 bases; nucleotides not matched to a gene: 6. This CDR3 region has 17 residues.

The V and J genes are TRBV7-2 and TRBJ2-7; 7 bases line up with TRBD1. The CDR3 contains 18 residues. Germline CDR1 SGHTA, CDR2 FQGNSA. V lost 5 bases to trimming and J lost 2 bases; unmatched junction nucleotides: 18. The CDR3 sequence: CASSRWKGAARLAYEQYF. The DNA of the CDR3 is TGTGCCAGCAGCCGGTGGAAGGGGGCAGCGCGACTTGCCTACGAGCAGTACTTC.

The V call is TRBV6-2 or TRBV6-3, the J call TRBJ2-1; TRBD1 aligns across 7 bases. Germline values: CDR1 MNHEY, CDR2 SVGEGT. This CDR3 has 15 amino acids. Trimming took 2 bases from V and 7 from J; bases not matched to a gene: 8. The CDR3 DNA reads as TGTGCCAGCAGTTACAGGCAGGGGGTAAAGAATGAGCAGTTCTTC. Protein sequence: CASSYRQGVKNEQFF.

The chain recombines TRBV28 with TRBJ1-5; TRBD1 matches 8 bases. The CDR3 loop spans 13 amino acids. CDR1 is MDHEN, CDR2 SYDVKM, per germline. V trimming: 7 bases; J trimming: 6 bases; junction bases outside the gene matches: 5. The CDR3 sequence is CASIRDRIQPQHF. DNA for the CDR3: TGTGCCAGCATCCGGGACAGGATTCAGCCCCAGCATTTT.

The chain uses TRBV19 and TRBJ2-1; 7 nucleotides agree with TRBD1. The CDR3 length is 13 residues. Germline CDR1 is LNHDA and CDR2 is SQIVND (reference sequence). After removal of 4 bases from V and 10 bases from J, the junction contained 7 bases not matched to a gene. CDR3 protein: CASSTTGVQEQFF. DNA for the CDR3: TGTGCCAGTAGTACAACAGGGGTTCAAGAGCAGTTCTTC.

J is TRBJ1-1 and V is TRBV6-5, with D perhaps TRBD1 (6 bases). Trimming removed 6 bases from V and 5 bases from J, with 19 bases in between. This CDR3 is 15 amino acids long. Germline V gives CDR1 MNHEY, CDR2 SVGAGI. The CDR3 DNA reads TGTGCCAGCAGCCTACAGGGCTCGGGGTGGACTGAAGCTTTCTTT. Protein: CASSLQGSGWTEAFF.

The chain links TRBV11-2 to TRBJ2-6; D ambiguous. Trimming shortened V by 1 base and J by 2 bases, and 6 bases separated the two germline ends. CDR1 is SGHAT and CDR2 is FQNNGV in the germline V gene. The CDR3 contains 15 residues. The CDR3 DNA reads TGTGCCAGCAGCTTAGTCGTCGCTGGGGCCAACGTCCTGACTTTC. Protein product: CASSLVVAGANVLTF.

This chain connects TRBV19 to TRBJ1-1; D unresolved. Per germline, CDR1 LNHDA and CDR2 SQIVND (reference sequence). CDR3 length: 14 residues. The germline V and J ends were trimmed by 1 base and 4 bases, with 10 bases remaining between them. CDR3: CASSIAWGGTEAFF. The CDR3 nucleotides are TGTGCCAGTAGTATAGCGTGGGGAGGCACTGAAGCTTTCTTT.

This chain connects TRBV27 to TRBJ1-1; possibly TRBD1 for D (6 bases). Trimming removed 3 bases from V and 8 bases from J, with 13 bases in between. CDR3 length: 13 residues. The germline V gene encodes CDR1 MNHEY and CDR2 SMNVEV (reference sequence). Here the CDR3 reads CASSFLTGGEAFF. The CDR3 DNA reads as TGTGCCAGCAGTTTCTTGACGGGGGGCGAAGCTTTCTTT.

The chain has TRBV4-1 and TRBJ2-2, with D possibly TRBD1 on 6 matching bases. The V end was cut by 2 bases, the J end by 0 bases, with 10 bases between. The CDR3 contains 16 residues. Per the germline V gene, CDR1 is MGHRA and CDR2 is YSYEKL. CDR3 sequence reads: CASSQKDRPNTGELFF. The CDR3 DNA is TGCGCCAGCAGCCAAAAAGACAGGCCGAACACCGGGGAGCTGTTTTTT.

The rearrangement joins TRBV29-1 to TRBJ2-5; 11 bases fit TRBD2. The germline gives CDR1 SQVTM, CDR2 ANQGSEA. The V gene end was trimmed by 7 bases and the J gene end by 2 bases; junction bases not matched to a gene: 3. The CDR3 has 13 residues. The CDR3 loop is CSGSGRVQETQYF. As DNA, the CDR3 is TGCAGCGGTAGCGGGAGGGTTCAAGAGACCCAGTACTTC.

The chain has TRBV10-3 and TRBJ1-5; 11 nucleotides line up with TRBD1. The CDR3 loop spans 15 amino acids. The V segment lost 2 bases and the J segment 7 bases; nucleotides outside the gene matches: 4. Germline-derived CDR1 and CDR2 are ENHRY and SYGVKD. The CDR3 is CAISEGQGAAQPQHF. DNA of the CDR3: TGTGCCATCAGTGAGGGACAGGGGGCAGCCCAGCCCCAGCATTTT.

The chain combines TRBV6-4 with TRBJ1-2; D remains unclear. Trimming stripped 0 bases from V and 2 bases from J, with 10 bases between. There are 15 residues in the CDR3. From germline, CDR1 is MRHNA and CDR2 SNTAGT. Written as DNA, the CDR3 is TGTGCCAGCAGTGACTCGCTCGAGGGAAACTATGGCTACACCTTC. Translated, it gives CASSDSLEGNYGYTF.

The chain links TRBV9 to TRBJ2-7; D is possibly TRBD1 (6 bases). Trimming removed 2 bases from V and 6 bases from J, with 12 bases in between. From germline, CDR1 is SGDLS and CDR2 YYNGEE. The CDR3 covers 13 residues. Here the CDR3 reads CASSVGHPSEQYF. For the CDR3, the DNA is TGTGCCAGCAGCGTGGGACATCCCAGCGAGCAGTACTTC.

This chain joins TRBV10-3 and TRBJ1-4; 9 bases are a match to TRBD1. The CDR3 is 17 residues long. V lost 2 bases and J lost 5; bases outside the gene matches: 9. Germline V gene lookup returns CDR1 ENHRY and CDR2 SYGVKD. The CDR3: CAISEGPAGQGNEKLFF. The CDR3 DNA sequence: TGTGCCATCAGTGAGGGCCCGGCGGGACAGGGAAATGAAAAACTGTTTTTT.

The CDR3 reads CASSIGTGGAWRTEAFF. In DNA, the CDR3 is TGTGCCAGTAGTATCGGGACAGGGGGCGCATGGCGCACTGAAGCTTTCTTT. This chain links TRBV19 with TRBJ1-1; TRBD1 matches at 12 bases. V was pared by 3 bases and J by 4 bases, with 9 bases of the junction left unmatched. The length of the CDR3 is 17 residues. CDR1 LNHDA and CDR2 SQIVND come from the germline V gene (reference sequence). The variable domain in full, completed from reference TRBV19 and TRBJ1-1, reads DGGITQSPKYLFRKEGQNVTLSCEQNLNHDAMYWYRQDPGQGLRLIYYSQIVNDFQKGDIAEGYSVSREKKESFPLTVTSAQKNPTAFYLCASSIGTGGAWRTEAFFGQGTRLTVV.